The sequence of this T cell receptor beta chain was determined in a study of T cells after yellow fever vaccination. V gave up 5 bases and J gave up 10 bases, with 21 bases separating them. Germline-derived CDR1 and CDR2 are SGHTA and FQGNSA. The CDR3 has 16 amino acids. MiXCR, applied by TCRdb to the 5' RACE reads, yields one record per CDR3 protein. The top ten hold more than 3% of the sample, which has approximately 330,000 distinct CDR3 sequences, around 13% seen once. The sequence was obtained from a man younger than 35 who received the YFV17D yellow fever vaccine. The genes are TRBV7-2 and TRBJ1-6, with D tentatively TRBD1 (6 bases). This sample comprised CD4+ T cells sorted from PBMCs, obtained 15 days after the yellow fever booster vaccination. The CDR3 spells CASSPNWGRGESPLHF. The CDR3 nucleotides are TGTGCCAGCAGCCCAAATTGGGGCAGGGGCGAATCACCCCTCCACTTT.